The 21 T cell receptor beta chains below were found in one sample sequenced in a study of blood T cells in healthy people across ages. A second roughly 6 to 12 cycle PCR used barcoded and J-beta primers. TCRdb re-called the 5' RACE reads with MiXCR, one entry per CDR3 protein. Here the sample spans more than 800,000 distinct CDR3 sequences, roughly 26% being singletons. The specimen was blood. The receptors shown here come from a woman of 80 years or more in good health.

This chain joins TRBV28 and TRBJ2-6; 8 bases align to TRBD1. The CDR3 contains 17 residues. J lost 0 bases, V lost 6 bases, and 7 bases had no gene match. Germline V gene lookup returns CDR1 MDHEN and CDR2 SYDVKM. CDR3 DNA sequence: TGTGCCAGCAGGGGGACAGGCGGCCTCTCTGGGGCCAACGTCCTGACTTTC. Amino acids: CASRGTGGLSGANVLTF. Filled out from reference TRBV28 and TRBJ2-6, the complete variable domain reads DVKVTQSSRYLVKRTGEKVFLECVQDMDHENMFWYRQDPGLGLRLIYFSYDVKMKEKGDIPEGYSVSREKKERFSLILESASTNQTSMYLCASRGTGGLSGANVLTFGAGSRLTVL.

The sample holds many counts of this clonotype. This chain links TRBV6-1 with TRBJ2-5; 11 bases are shared with TRBD2. Germline V gene data show CDR1 as MNHNS and CDR2 as SASEGT. The CDR3 spans 15 residues. V lost 4 bases to trimming and J lost 10 bases; unmatched junction nucleotides: 11. CDR3 amino acids: CASSGRLAGNRDQYF. Here the CDR3 DNA reads TGTGCCAGCAGTGGACGACTAGCGGGGAATCGGGACCAGTACTTC.

This clonotype was detected many times. This chain links TRBV9 with TRBJ2-5; a weak D match, TRBD2 (7 bases). This CDR3 has 17 amino acids. Trimming took 2 bases from V and 2 from J, leaving 19 bases between them. Germline V gene sequence: CDR1 SGDLS, CDR2 YYNGEE. The DNA for the CDR3 is TGTGCCAGCAGCGTGACTTCTAAAGGGGGGGGGCAAGAGACCCAGTACTTC. Residues: CASSVTSKGGGQETQYF.

As to this clonotype: A much larger clone lies a single base off, so this may be a read error. The rearrangement uses TRBV28 and TRBJ2-7; no definite D call. CDR3 length equals 15 residues. The germline CDR1 and CDR2 sequences are MDHEN and SYDVKM. CDR3: CAGSSRVSSSYEQYF. The CDR3 nucleotides read TGTGCCGGCAGTTCAAGGGTTTCTAGCTCCTACGAGCAGTACTTC.

The rearrangement uses TRBV30 and TRBJ2-5; 9 bases fit TRBD2. The J call is in doubt because the DNA end fits TRBJ2-7 better. In germline, CDR1 is GTSNPN, CDR2 SVGIG (reference sequence). The CDR3 spans 13 residues. CDR3 in DNA: TGTGCCTGGAAGGTGCGGGGGGGCCACGAGCAGTACTTC. This gives the protein CAWKVRGGHEQYF.

The DNA for the CDR3 is TGCGCCAGCAGTTCCTCCGGGACAGGGGATTTGTACCCAACCACGAACACCGGGGAGCTGTTTTTT. This codes for CASSSSGTGDLYPTTNTGELFF. The chain couples TRBV5-1 to TRBJ2-2; 10 bases match TRBD1. The ends lost 5 bases at V and 0 bases at J; junction bases unmatched: 22. This CDR3 region has 22 residues. Germline V gives CDR1 SGHRS, CDR2 YFSETQ.

The rearrangement joins TRBV29-1 to TRBJ1-4; D gene ambiguous. Looked up from germline, CDR1 is SQVTM and CDR2 is ANQGSEA. Trimming shortened V by 7 bases and J by 5 bases, and 11 bases separated the two germline ends. CDR3 size: 12 residues. The CDR3 bases are TGCAGCGGCAGAACGGGGAATGAAAAACTGTTTTTT. Translation gives CSGRTGNEKLFF. The whole variable domain, remainder taken from reference TRBV29-1 and TRBJ1-4, is SAVISQKPSRDICQRGTSLTIQCQVDSQVTMMFWYRQQPGQSLTLIATANQGSEATYESGFVIDKFPISRPNLTFSTLTVSNMSPEDSSIYLCSGRTGNEKLFFGSGTQLSVL.

Details on this clonotype: Given a much more abundant clone one base away, this may be a read error. The chain recombines TRBV10-3 with TRBJ1-4, with a weak D call TRBD1 (5 bases). The germline V gene encodes CDR1 ENHRY and CDR2 SYGVKD. The CDR3 covers 14 residues. CDR3 region: CAIPGTPSNKKLFF. The CDR3 DNA reads TGTGCCATCCCCGGGACTCCGTCTAATAAAAAACTGTTTTTT.

V gene TRBV12-3 or TRBV12-4 combines with J gene TRBJ1-3; D gene unclear. V was pared by 0 bases and J by 0 bases, with 9 bases between. CDR3 length: 16 amino acids. In DNA, the CDR3 is TGTGCCAGCAGTTTAGCGTCGGGAGCCTCTGGAAACACCATATATTTT. The encoded protein is CASSLASGASGNTIYF.

This clonotype has just one count. The rearrangement uses TRBV7-2 and TRBJ2-7; tentative D call: TRBD1 (6 bases). Germline lookup yields CDR1 SGHTA and CDR2 FQGNSA. The germline V and J ends were trimmed by 6 bases and 3 bases, with 12 bases remaining between them. There are 13 residues in the CDR3. The CDR3 DNA reads TGTGCCAGCAGGCAGGTAGGGGGCTACGAGCAGTACTTC. It codes for CASRQVGGYEQYF.

This clonotype was detected a few times. The chain links TRBV9 to TRBJ1-6; D might be TRBD1 (5 bases). This CDR3 has 15 residues. Germline V gene sequence: CDR1 SGDLS, CDR2 YYNGEE. V lost 0 bases to trimming and J lost 5 bases, with 9 bases between them. The CDR3 bases are TGTGCCAGCAGCGTAGGGGGCCTCGATAATTCACCCCTCCACTTT. This codes for CASSVGGLDNSPLHF.

This clonotype showed up just once. The chain recombines TRBV12-3 or TRBV12-4 with TRBJ1-1; D is possibly TRBD1 (5 bases). This CDR3 region has 14 residues. Trimming pared 4 bases from V and 2 bases from J, leaving 11 bases between. The chain's CDR3 is CASSSGQKNTEAFF. DNA of the CDR3: TGTGCCAGCAGTTCGGGGCAGAAAAACACTGAAGCTTTCTTT.

Concerning this clonotype: A much larger clone lies a single base off, so this may be a read error. This chain links TRBV12-3 or TRBV12-4 with TRBJ2-7, with TRBD2 as a possible D gene (6 bases). The CDR3 is made up of 12 amino acids. V gave up 8 bases and J gave up 5 bases, with 13 bases separating them. Here the CDR3 reads CASGWGVDEQYF. The CDR3 DNA reads as TGTGCCAGCGGGTGGGGGGTTGACGAGCAGTACTTC.

Points on this clonotype: A much larger clone is a single base away; this may be a read error. The gene calls are TRBV6-5 and TRBJ2-3, with 8 bases matching TRBD2. The CDR3 contains 16 residues. CDR1 and CDR2 from the germline V gene are MNHEY and SVGAGI. The CDR3 nucleotides read TGTACCAGCAGCTGGGCGGGGGGCGCGTTGACAGATACGCAGTATTTT. It is translated as CTSSWAGGALTDTQYF.

To note about this clonotype: Being one base from a much bigger clone, this may be a read error. The chain couples TRBV12-3 or TRBV12-4 to TRBJ2-4, with 9 bases lining up with TRBD1. The CDR3 sequence is 16 residues long. Trimming removed 5 bases from V and 15 bases from J; junction bases left unmatched: 20. CDR3 DNA: TGTGCCAGCAGTAAACATACAGGGGGCGCGGGTAATGAGCGGTACTTC. Its protein product is CASSKHTGGAGNERYF.

The chain recombines TRBV6-6 with TRBJ1-5, with a tentative D call TRBD1 (5 bases). There are 14 residues in the CDR3. Germline V gene data show CDR1 as MNHNY and CDR2 as SVGAGI (reference sequence). Trimming stripped 2 bases from V and 4 bases from J, with 9 bases between. This CDR3 is CASSYDGGNQPQHF. As DNA, the CDR3 is TGTGCCAGCAGTTACGATGGGGGGAATCAGCCCCAGCATTTT.

The V call is TRBV10-3, the J call TRBJ2-1, with 11 bases identical to TRBD2. The V segment lost 4 bases and the J segment 3 bases; nucleotides outside the gene matches: 8. Germline V gene data show CDR1 as ENHRY and CDR2 as SYGVKD. CDR3 length: 17 residues. CDR3 nucleotides: TGTGCCATCAGTGGGGGTAGCGGGAGGGCCGACTACAATGAGCAGTTCTTC. Amino acids: CAISGGSGRADYNEQFF.

This clonotype showed up many times. The gene calls are TRBV7-8 and TRBJ2-6, with D unresolved. The CDR3 totals 17 residues. Trimming pared 5 bases from V and 5 bases from J, leaving 19 bases between. CDR1 is SGHVS and CDR2 is FQNEAQ in the germline V gene. The CDR3 DNA follows: TGTGCCAGCAGCCTGGGAACAAGTTGGTCTAGGGCCAACGTCCTGACTTTC. This gives the protein CASSLGTSWSRANVLTF.

J is TRBJ2-4 and V is TRBV7-6; no clear D. Germline lookup yields CDR1 SGHVS and CDR2 FNYEAQ. The V and J ends lost 3 bases and 13 bases respectively, with 19 bases between them. This CDR3 has 14 amino acids. CDR3 residues: CASSLDGYLLEQYF. DNA of the CDR3: TGTGCCAGCAGCTTGGATGGATACCTTTTAGAGCAGTACTTC.

The chain employs TRBV29-1 and TRBJ2-7, with D tentatively TRBD1 or TRBD2 (5 bases each). With 4 bases removed from V and 0 bases from J, the gap between germline ends came to 16 bases. Germline V lookup: CDR1 SQVTM, CDR2 ANQGSEA. CDR3 length equals 15 residues. CDR3 coding DNA: TGCAGCGTTGGAGGGGAGCGCCCCACCTCCTACGAGCAGTACTTC. Amino acid sequence: CSVGGERPTSYEQYF.

This clonotype was observed a handful of times. This chain connects TRBV7-9 to TRBJ1-1; D not certain. Germline CDR1 and CDR2: SEHNR and FQNEAQ (reference sequence). Trimming took 1 base from V and 1 from J, leaving 7 bases between them. This CDR3 comprises 14 residues. CDR3 region: CASSLEVTNTEAFF. Here the CDR3 DNA reads TGTGCCAGCAGCTTAGAGGTAACGAACACTGAAGCTTTCTTT.